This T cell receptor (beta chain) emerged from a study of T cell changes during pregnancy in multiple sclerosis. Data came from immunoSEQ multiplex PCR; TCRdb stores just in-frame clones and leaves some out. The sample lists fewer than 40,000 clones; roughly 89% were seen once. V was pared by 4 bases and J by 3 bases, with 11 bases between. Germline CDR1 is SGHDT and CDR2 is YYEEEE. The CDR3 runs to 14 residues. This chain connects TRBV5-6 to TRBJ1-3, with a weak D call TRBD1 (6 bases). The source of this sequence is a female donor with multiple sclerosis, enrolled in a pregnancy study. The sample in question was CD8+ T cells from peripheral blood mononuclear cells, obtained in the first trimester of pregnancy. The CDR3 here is CASSVSGVGNTIYF. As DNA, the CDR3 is TGTGCCAGCAGCGTTTCAGGGGTTGGAAACACCATATATTTT.